The rows below give T cell receptor beta chains drawn from one sample of a study of control samples from healthy donors and cancer patients. Libraries were prepared by immunoSEQ multiplex PCR; TCRdb keeps only in-frame clonotypes and omits some of them. The sample has 110,000 to 150,000 clones, 88% seen once. The sequenced sample consisted of blood. The source of these receptors is a woman aged 25 to 45 in good health. CDR3s include the opening cysteine and the closing phenylalanine or tryptophan. A D gene is named only where the DNA matches it firmly. Only part of the rows carry a size: once, few, many, or a class if the clone is expanded.

>TRBV21-1|.|TRBJ2-1|.
CASTITGGTGTYNEQFF
TGTGCCAGCACCATCACCGGCGGGACAGGGACCTACAATGAGCAGTTCTTC
>TRBV3-1/TRBV3-2|.|TRBJ1-5|.
CASSQDLARYIQDQPQHF
TGTGCCAGCAGCCAAGATCTGGCTCGGTATATTCAGGATCAGCCCCAGCATTTT
>TRBV7-7|.|TRBJ2-1|.
CASSSMGAEQFF
TGTGCCAGCAGCTCCATGGGGGCCGAGCAGTTCTTC
>TRBV5-6|TRBD2|TRBJ2-1|.
CASSGGSRNEQFF
TGTGCCAGCAGTGGCGGGAGTAGGAATGAGCAGTTCTTC
>TRBV6-6|TRBD1|TRBJ1-6|.
CASSYSPTGNNSPLHF
TGTGCCAGCAGTTACTCGCCGACAGGGAATAATTCACCCCTCCACTTT
>TRBV3-1/TRBV3-2|TRBD2|TRBJ2-5|.
CASSHRTSGQETQYF
TGTGCCAGCAGCCATCGGACTAGCGGACAAGAGACCCAGTACTTC
>TRBV12-3/TRBV12-4|.|TRBJ1-2|.
CASSSRVVNGYTF
TGTGCCAGCAGTTCACGAGTAGTAAATGGCTACACCTTC
>TRBV19|.|TRBJ1-4|.
CATGGTTNEKLFF
TGTGCCACCGGGGGGACAACTAATGAAAAACTGTTTTTT
>TRBV28|.|TRBJ1-1|.
CASSPRSMAAFF
TGTGCCAGCAGTCCCAGATCCATGGCAGCTTTCTTT
>TRBV28|.|TRBJ1-2|.
CASSPFGRFNYGYTF
TGTGCCAGCAGTCCCTTTGGACGTTTCAACTATGGCTACACCTTC
>TRBV5-5|TRBD2|TRBJ2-1|.
CASSLELASGYNEQFF
TGTGCCAGCAGCTTGGAGCTGGCTAGCGGATACAATGAGCAGTTCTTC
>TRBV29-1|TRBD1|TRBJ2-7|.
CSVEEGQGSNYEQYF
TGCAGCGTTGAAGAGGGACAGGGGTCGAACTACGAGCAGTACTTC
>TRBV5-1|.|TRBJ1-1|.
CASSPGPGNTEAFF
TGCGCCAGCAGCCCCGGGCCGGGGAACACTGAAGCTTTCTTT
>TRBV5-6|.|TRBJ1-6|.
CASSLDLGGSYNSPLHF
TGTGCCAGCAGCTTGGATCTCGGGGGCTCCTATAATTCACCCCTCCACTTT
>TRBV5-4|TRBD1|TRBJ1-1|.
CASSPQGAEAFF
TGTGCCAGCAGCCCACAGGGGGCTGAAGCTTTCTTT
>TRBV7-9|TRBD2|TRBJ2-2|.
CASSPKLAGDLGELFF
TGTGCCAGCAGCCCGAAACTAGCGGGAGACTTGGGGGAGCTGTTTTTT
>TRBV30|TRBD1|TRBJ2-7|.
CAWSVGGNYEQYF
TGTGCCTGGAGTGTAGGGGGCAACTACGAGCAGTACTTC
>TRBV5-1|.|TRBJ1-6|.
CASSPTTAREGSPLHF
TGCGCCAGCAGCCCGACGACAGCCCGAGAGGGTTCACCCCTCCACTTT
>TRBV28|.|TRBJ1-5|.
CASSPVGQLYSNQPQHF
TGTGCCAGCAGTCCTGTCGGACAGCTCTATAGCAATCAGCCCCAGCATTTT
>TRBV7-7|.|TRBJ2-2|.
CASSFSGPPNTGELFF
TGTGCCAGCAGCTTTAGCGGCCCACCGAACACCGGGGAGCTGTTTTTT
>TRBV6-1|.|TRBJ1-6|.
CASSDGGRSGYDSPLHF
TGTGCCAGCAGTGATGGGGGCCGGAGCGGGTATGATTCACCCCTCCACTTT
>TRBV5-6|TRBD1|TRBJ1-5|.
CASSSDRGEQPQHF
TGTGCCAGCAGCTCGGACAGGGGGGAGCAGCCCCAGCATTTT
>TRBV7-9|.|TRBJ1-6|.
CASSLSGESPLHF
TGTGCCAGCAGCTTATCAGGGGAATCACCCCTCCACTTT
>TRBV30|.|TRBJ2-5|.
CAWTMGGGETQYF
TGTGCCTGGACAATGGGTGGAGGAGAGACCCAGTACTTC
>TRBV5-1|.|TRBJ1-4|.
CASSLDYGGDEKLFF
TGCGCCAGCAGCTTGGACTACGGGGGGGATGAAAAACTGTTTTTT
>TRBV9|.|TRBJ1-3|.
CASSSPVNREYSGNTIYF
TGTGCCAGCAGCTCCCCGGTTAATAGGGAGTACTCTGGAAACACCATATATTTT
>TRBV7-3|TRBD2|TRBJ2-2|.
CASRPRDSGSTGELFF
TGTGCCAGCAGGCCCCGCGACAGCGGGAGTACCGGGGAGCTGTTTTTT
>TRBV12-1|.|TRBJ2-7|.
CASSFVSFPQYF
TGTGCCAGCAGCTTTGTTAGCTTCCCACAGTACTTC
>TRBV19|.|TRBJ1-2|.
CASSMKQNYGYTF
TGTGCCAGTAGTATGAAACAGAACTATGGCTACACCTTC
>TRBV4-1|.|TRBJ2-1|.
CASSQEISDSYNEQFF
TGCGCCAGCAGCCAAGAAATTTCGGACAGTTACAATGAGCAGTTCTTC
>TRBV28|.|TRBJ1-4|.
CASSLFAGLNEKLFF
TGTGCCAGCAGTTTATTCGCAGGACTCAATGAAAAACTGTTTTTT
>TRBV10-3|.|TRBJ2-5|.
CAISVEFGVQETQYF
TGTGCCATCAGTGTAGAATTCGGTGTCCAAGAGACCCAGTACTTC
>TRBV18|.|TRBJ2-3|.
CASSPVTGSDTQYF
TGTGCCAGCTCACCCGTCACAGGGTCGGATACGCAGTATTTT
>TRBV2|TRBD2|TRBJ2-7|.
CASRPGLAPTYEQYF
TGTGCCAGCAGGCCGGGACTAGCGCCGACCTACGAGCAGTACTTC
>TRBV27|.|TRBJ2-1|.
CASSLFNGHNEQFF
TGTGCCAGCAGTTTATTTAATGGGCACAATGAGCAGTTCTTC
>TRBV29-1|TRBD1|TRBJ1-2|.
CSVEGQIYGYTF
TGCAGCGTTGAGGGACAGATCTATGGCTACACCTTC
>TRBV29-1|.|TRBJ1-2|.
CSVYTNYGYTF
TGCAGCGTCTATACTAACTATGGCTACACCTTC
>TRBV18|TRBD2|TRBJ2-1|.
CASSPPASGNNEQFF
TGTGCCAGCTCACCACCGGCTAGCGGAAACAATGAGCAGTTCTTC
>TRBV6-5|.|TRBJ2-7|few
CASRRCGLHYEQYF
TGTGCCAGCCGAAGATGCGGACTACACTACGAGCAGTACTTC
>TRBV5-1|TRBD2|TRBJ2-3|.
CASSSPSGRPLTDTQYF
TGCGCCAGCAGCTCCCCTAGCGGGAGGCCCCTCACAGATACGCAGTATTTT
>TRBV6-4|TRBD2|TRBJ2-1|once
CASSASGRAEGEQFF
TGTGCCAGCAGCGCAAGCGGGAGGGCCGAGGGTGAGCAGTTCTTC
>TRBV19|TRBD2|TRBJ2-1|.
CASSIKSWASAGGMIVDEQFF
TGTGCCAGTAGTATAAAGTCCTGGGCCTCAGCGGGAGGTATGATTGTGGATGAGCAGTTCTTC
>TRBV5-6|.|TRBJ2-4|.
CASSLGSGGGNIQYF
TGTGCCAGCAGCTTAGGGTCAGGGGGAGGCAACATTCAGTACTTC
>TRBV29-1|TRBD2|TRBJ2-3|.
CSVEVPGLAGEPADTQYF
TGCAGCGTTGAAGTCCCCGGACTAGCGGGAGAACCGGCAGATACGCAGTATTTT
>TRBV4-2|TRBD1|TRBJ1-2|few
CASSQDSGTGEGYTF
TGTGCCAGCAGCCAAGATTCCGGGACAGGGGAGGGCTACACCTTC
>TRBV30|.|TRBJ2-2|.
CAWRQGRTGELFF
TGTGCCTGGAGGCAGGGTAGGACCGGGGAGCTGTTTTTT
>TRBV20-1|.|TRBJ2-3|.
CSASPDTQYF
TGCAGTGCAAGCCCAGATACGCAGTATTTT
>TRBV11-2|.|TRBJ1-2|.
CASSLGAGPQGGYTF
TGTGCCAGCAGCTTAGGAGCCGGGCCCCAAGGGGGCTACACCTTC
>TRBV12-1|.|TRBJ2-5|.
CASSFARKLAHQETQYF
TGTGCCAGCAGCTTTGCCAGAAAGCTAGCGCACCAAGAGACCCAGTACTTC
>TRBV7-9|.|TRBJ2-7|.
CASSLGPGSYEQYF
TGTGCCAGCAGCTTAGGTCCAGGGAGCTACGAGCAGTACTTC
>TRBV9|.|TRBJ2-7|.
CASSVGELREQYF
TGTGCCAGCAGCGTAGGGGAACTACGAGAGCAGTACTTC
>TRBV5-6|TRBD2|TRBJ2-3|.
CASSSTSGASTDTQYF
TGTGCCAGCAGCTCGACTAGCGGGGCTAGCACAGATACGCAGTATTTT
>TRBV7-8|TRBD1|TRBJ2-5|once
CASSRDRGQETQYF
TGTGCCAGCAGCCGAGACAGGGGCCAAGAGACCCAGTACTTC
>TRBV25-1|TRBD1|TRBJ1-5|once
CASSPGGPNQPQHF
TGTGCCAGCAGCCCAGGGGGGCCCAATCAGCCCCAGCATTTT